The sequence of this T cell receptor (beta chain) was determined in a study of siplizumab effects on memory and regulatory T cells. Profiled with immunoSEQ multiplex PCR; TCRdb holds only in-frame clones, not every one. The table lists about 87,000 clones, approximately 90% of them singletons. There are 15 residues in the CDR3. V dropped 7 bases and J dropped 2; count of bases not matched to a gene: 8. CDR1 SGHDT and CDR2 YYEEEE come from the germline V gene. The specimen sequenced was Tregs sorted from blood. This chain links TRBV5-6 with TRBJ2-5; 10 bases line up with TRBD2. This TCR was recovered from a human donor in good health. The DNA of the CDR3 is TGTGCCAGCGCGAGCTTAGCGGGGGGACAAGAGACCCAGTACTTC. It specifies CASASLAGGQETQYF.